These 3 T cell receptor beta chains were sequenced from one sample in a study of blood T cell repertoires in COVID-19. Profiled with immunoSEQ multiplex PCR; TCRdb holds only in-frame clones, not every one. The sample has about 380,000 clones; around 89% are singletons. Input material: peripheral blood. The receptors were gathered from a man between 18 and 35 years old with active or convalescent COVID-19.

V and J are TRBV7-2 and TRBJ1-5; D not certain. CDR3 length: 14 residues. The germline gives CDR1 SGHTA, CDR2 FQGNSA. V was clipped by 5 bases and J by 3 bases, with 11 bases between them. CDR3 in DNA: TGTGCCAGCAGCACCGGGATTCTCAATCAGCCCCAGCATTTT. Amino acids: CASSTGILNQPQHF.

V and J are TRBV7-9 and TRBJ2-7, with 10 bases fitting TRBD1. This CDR3 spans 15 amino acids. Germline CDR1 SEHNR, CDR2 FQNEAQ (reference sequence). V dropped 6 bases and J dropped 3; count of bases not matched to a gene: 8. CDR3 nucleotide sequence: TGTGCCAGCAGTCAACTCGGGACAGGGGACTACGAGCAGTACTTC. Translated: CASSQLGTGDYEQYF.

This clone came up a few times. This chain uses TRBV19 with TRBJ1-5; maybe TRBD1 (6 bases). The CDR3 loop spans 16 amino acids. Germline V CDR1 and CDR2: LNHDA, SQIVND (reference sequence). V was clipped by 7 bases and J by 2 bases, with 18 bases between them. CDR3 DNA sequence: TGTGCCAGTATTAAGACAGGTCCCCTCGGCAATCAGCCCCAGCATTTT. Encoded protein: CASIKTGPLGNQPQHF.